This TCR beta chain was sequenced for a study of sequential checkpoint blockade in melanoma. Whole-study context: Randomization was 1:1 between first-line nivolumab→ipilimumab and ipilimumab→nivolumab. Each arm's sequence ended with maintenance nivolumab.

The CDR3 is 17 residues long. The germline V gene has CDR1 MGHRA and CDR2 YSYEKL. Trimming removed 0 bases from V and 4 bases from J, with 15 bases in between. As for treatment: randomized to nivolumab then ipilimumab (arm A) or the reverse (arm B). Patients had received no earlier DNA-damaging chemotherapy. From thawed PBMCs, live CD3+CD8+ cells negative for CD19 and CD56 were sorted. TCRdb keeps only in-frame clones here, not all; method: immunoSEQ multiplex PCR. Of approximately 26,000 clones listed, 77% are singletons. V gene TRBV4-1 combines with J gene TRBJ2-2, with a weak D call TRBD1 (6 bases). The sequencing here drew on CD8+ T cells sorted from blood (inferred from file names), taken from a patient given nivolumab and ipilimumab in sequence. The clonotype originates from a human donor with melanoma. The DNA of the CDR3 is TGCGCCAGCAGCCAAGAGTCAGGGGTTGGTATCACCGGGGAGCTGTTTTTT. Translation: CASSQESGVGITGELFF.